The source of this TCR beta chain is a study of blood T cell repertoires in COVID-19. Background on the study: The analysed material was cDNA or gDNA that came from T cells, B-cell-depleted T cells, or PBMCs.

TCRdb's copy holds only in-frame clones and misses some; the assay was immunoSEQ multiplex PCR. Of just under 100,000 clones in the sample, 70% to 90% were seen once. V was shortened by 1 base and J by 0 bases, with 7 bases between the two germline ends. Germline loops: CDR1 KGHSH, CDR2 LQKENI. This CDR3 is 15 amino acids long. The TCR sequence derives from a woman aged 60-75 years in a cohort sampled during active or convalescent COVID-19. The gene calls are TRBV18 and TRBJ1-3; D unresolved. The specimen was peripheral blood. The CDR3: CASSPRQNSGNTIYF. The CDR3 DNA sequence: TGTGCCAGCTCACCACGGCAGAACTCTGGAAACACCATATATTTT.